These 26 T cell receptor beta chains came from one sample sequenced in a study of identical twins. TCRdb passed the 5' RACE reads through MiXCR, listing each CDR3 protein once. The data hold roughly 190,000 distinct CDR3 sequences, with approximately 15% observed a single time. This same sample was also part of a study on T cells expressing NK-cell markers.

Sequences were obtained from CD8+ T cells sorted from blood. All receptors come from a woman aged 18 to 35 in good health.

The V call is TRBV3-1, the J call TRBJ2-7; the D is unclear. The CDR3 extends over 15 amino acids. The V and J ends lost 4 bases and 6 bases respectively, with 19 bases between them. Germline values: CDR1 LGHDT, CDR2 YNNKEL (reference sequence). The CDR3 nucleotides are TGTGCCAGCAGCCCCTTGCCCCCAGGTTCCGGCGAGCAGTACTTC. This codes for CASSPLPPGSGEQYF.

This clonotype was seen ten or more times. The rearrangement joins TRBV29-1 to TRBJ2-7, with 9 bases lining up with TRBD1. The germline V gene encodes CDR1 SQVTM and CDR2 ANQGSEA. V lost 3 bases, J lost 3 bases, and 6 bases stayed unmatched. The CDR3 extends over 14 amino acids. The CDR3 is CSVDTGTGFYEQYF. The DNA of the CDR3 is TGCAGCGTTGACACCGGGACAGGGTTCTACGAGCAGTACTTC.

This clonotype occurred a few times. This CDR3 is CASSQATNYNEQFF. For the CDR3, the DNA is TGTGCCAGCAGCCAAGCAACTAACTACAATGAGCAGTTCTTC. The rearrangement uses TRBV3-1 and TRBJ2-1; no firm D call. Germline loops: CDR1 LGHDT, CDR2 YNNKEL (reference sequence). V was trimmed by 1 base and J by 3 bases, leaving 7 bases between them. There are 14 residues in the CDR3.

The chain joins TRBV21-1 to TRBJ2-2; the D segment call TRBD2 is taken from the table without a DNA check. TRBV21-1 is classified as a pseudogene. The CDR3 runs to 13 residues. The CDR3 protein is CASSNEGTGELFF. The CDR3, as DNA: TGTGCCAGCAGCAATGAGGGCACCGGGGAGCTGTTTTTT.

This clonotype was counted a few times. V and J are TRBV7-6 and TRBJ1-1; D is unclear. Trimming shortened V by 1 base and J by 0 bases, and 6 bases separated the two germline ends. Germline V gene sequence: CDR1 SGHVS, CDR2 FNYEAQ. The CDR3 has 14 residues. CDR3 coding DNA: TGTGCCAGCAGCTTAGGATGGATGAACACTGAAGCTTTCTTT. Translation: CASSLGWMNTEAFF.

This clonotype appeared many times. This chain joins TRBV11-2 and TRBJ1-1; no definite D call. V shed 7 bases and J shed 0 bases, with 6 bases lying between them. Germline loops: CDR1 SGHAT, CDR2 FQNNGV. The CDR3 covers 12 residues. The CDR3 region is CASNVMNTEAFF. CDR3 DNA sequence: TGTGCCAGCAACGTCATGAACACTGAAGCTTTCTTT.

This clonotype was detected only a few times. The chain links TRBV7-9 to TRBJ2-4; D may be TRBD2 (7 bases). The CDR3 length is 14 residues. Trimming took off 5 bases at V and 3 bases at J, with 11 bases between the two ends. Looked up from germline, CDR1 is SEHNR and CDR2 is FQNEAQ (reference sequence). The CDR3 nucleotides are TGTGCCAGCAGCCCGAGGGGGGGCAAAAACATTCAGTACTTC. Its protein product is CASSPRGGKNIQYF.

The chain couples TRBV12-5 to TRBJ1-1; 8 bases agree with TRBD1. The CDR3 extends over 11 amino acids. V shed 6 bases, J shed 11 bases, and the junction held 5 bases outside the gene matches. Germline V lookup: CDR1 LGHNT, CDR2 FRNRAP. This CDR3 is CASGRTGIAFF. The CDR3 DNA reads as TGTGCTAGTGGGCGGACAGGGATCGCTTTCTTT.

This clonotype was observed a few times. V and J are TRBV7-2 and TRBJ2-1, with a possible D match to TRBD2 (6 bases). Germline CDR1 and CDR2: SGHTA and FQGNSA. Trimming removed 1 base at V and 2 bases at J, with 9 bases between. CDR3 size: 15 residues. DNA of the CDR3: TGTGCCAGCAGCTTAGTAGCGGTCGCCTACAATGAGCAGTTCTTC. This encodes CASSLVAVAYNEQFF.

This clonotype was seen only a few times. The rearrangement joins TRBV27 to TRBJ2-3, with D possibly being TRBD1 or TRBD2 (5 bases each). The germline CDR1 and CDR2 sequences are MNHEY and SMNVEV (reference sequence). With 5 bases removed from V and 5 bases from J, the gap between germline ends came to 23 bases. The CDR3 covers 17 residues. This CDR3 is CASSPVAGTPQGDTQYF. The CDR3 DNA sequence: TGTGCCAGCAGTCCAGTAGCCGGGACCCCACAAGGAGATACGCAGTATTTT.

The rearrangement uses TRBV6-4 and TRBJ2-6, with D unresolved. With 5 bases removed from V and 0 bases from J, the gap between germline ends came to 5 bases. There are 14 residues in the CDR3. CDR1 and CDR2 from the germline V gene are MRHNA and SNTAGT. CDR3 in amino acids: CASSNGSGANVLTF. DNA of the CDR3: TGTGCCAGCAGTAATGGCTCTGGGGCCAACGTCCTGACTTTC.

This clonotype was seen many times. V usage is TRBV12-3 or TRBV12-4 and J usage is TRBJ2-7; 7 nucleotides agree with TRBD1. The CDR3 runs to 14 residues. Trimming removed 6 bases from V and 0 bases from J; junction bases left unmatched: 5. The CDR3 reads CASRRDRVSYEQYF. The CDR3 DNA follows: TGTGCCAGCAGACGGGACAGAGTCTCCTACGAGCAGTACTTC.

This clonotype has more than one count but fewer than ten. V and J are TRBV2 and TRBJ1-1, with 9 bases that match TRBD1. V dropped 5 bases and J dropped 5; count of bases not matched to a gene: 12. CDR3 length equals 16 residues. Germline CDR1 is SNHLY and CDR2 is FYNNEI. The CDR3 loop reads CASSQAGNRGLTEAFF. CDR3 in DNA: TGTGCCAGCAGTCAGGCGGGGAACAGGGGGCTTACTGAAGCTTTCTTT.

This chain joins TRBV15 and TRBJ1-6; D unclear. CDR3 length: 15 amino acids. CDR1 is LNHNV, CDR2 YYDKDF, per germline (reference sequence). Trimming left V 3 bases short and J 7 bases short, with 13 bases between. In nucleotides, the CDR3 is TGTGCCACCAGCAGGACAATGGTGGAGAATTCACCCCTCCACTTT. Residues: CATSRTMVENSPLHF.

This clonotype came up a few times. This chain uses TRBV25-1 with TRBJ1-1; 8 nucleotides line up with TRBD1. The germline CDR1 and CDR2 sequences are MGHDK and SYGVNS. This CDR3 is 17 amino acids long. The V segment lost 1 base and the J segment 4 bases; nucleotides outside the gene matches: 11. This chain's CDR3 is CASSESRRTGSLTEAFF. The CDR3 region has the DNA TGTGCCAGCAGTGAATCCAGGAGGACAGGGTCCCTCACTGAAGCTTTCTTT. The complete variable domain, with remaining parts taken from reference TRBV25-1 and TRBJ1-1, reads EADIYQTPRYLVIGTGKKITLECSQTMGHDKMYWYQQDPGMELHLIHYSYGVNSTEKGDLSSESTVSRIRTEHFPLTLESARPSHTSQYLCASSESRRTGSLTEAFFGQGTRLTVV.

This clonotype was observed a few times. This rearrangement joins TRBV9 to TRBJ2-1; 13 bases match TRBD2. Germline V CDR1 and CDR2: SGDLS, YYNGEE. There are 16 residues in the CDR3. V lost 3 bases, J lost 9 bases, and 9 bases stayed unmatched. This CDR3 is CASSDTSGGGIGEQFF. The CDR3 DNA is TGTGCCAGCAGCGATACTAGCGGGGGGGGCATCGGTGAGCAGTTCTTC.

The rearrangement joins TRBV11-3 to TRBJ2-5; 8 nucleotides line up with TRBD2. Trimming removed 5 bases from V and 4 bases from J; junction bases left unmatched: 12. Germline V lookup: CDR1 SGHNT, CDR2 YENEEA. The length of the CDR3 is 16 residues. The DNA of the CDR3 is TGTGCCAGCAGCCCCTACGGGGGGGCCGTTTTAGAGACCCAGTACTTC. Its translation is CASSPYGGAVLETQYF.

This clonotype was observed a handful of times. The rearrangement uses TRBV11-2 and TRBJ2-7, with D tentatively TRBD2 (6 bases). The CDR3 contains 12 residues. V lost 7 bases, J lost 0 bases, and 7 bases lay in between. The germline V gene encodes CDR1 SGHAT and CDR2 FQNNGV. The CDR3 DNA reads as TGTGCCAGCACCGGGAGCTCCTACGAGCAGTACTTC. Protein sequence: CASTGSSYEQYF.

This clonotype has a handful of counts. The CDR3 protein is CATSRPSYNQPQHF. The DNA of the CDR3 is TGTGCCACCAGCAGACCCAGCTACAATCAGCCCCAGCATTTT. The V gene is TRBV15, the J gene TRBJ1-5; no reliable D call. The V and J ends lost 2 bases and 3 bases respectively, with 8 bases between them. CDR1 is LNHNV, CDR2 YYDKDF, per germline (reference sequence). This CDR3 is 14 amino acids long.

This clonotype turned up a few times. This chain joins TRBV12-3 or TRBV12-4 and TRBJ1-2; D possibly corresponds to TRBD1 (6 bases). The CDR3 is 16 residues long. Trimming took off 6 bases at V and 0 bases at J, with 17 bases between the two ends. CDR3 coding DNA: TGTGCCAGCAGCCGAGTTACAGGGCCAGCTAACTATGGCTACACCTTC. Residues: CASSRVTGPANYGYTF.

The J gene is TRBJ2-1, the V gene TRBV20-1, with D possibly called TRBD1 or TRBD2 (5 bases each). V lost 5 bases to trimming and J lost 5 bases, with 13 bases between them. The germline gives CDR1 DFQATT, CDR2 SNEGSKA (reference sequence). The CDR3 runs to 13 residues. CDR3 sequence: CSASGTANNEQFF. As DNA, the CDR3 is TGCAGTGCTTCCGGGACCGCGAACAATGAGCAGTTCTTC.

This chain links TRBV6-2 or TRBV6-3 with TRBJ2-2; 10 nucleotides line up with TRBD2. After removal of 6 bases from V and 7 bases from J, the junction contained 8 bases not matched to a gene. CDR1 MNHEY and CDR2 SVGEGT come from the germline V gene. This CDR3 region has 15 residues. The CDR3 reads CASSLLAGRVGELFF. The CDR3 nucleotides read TGTGCCAGCAGCCTACTAGCGGGGAGGGTCGGGGAGCTGTTTTTT.

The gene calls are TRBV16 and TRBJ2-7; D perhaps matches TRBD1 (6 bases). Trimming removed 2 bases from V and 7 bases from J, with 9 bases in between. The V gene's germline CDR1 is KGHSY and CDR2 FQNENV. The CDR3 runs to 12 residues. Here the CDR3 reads CASSQRTDEQYF. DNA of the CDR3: TGTGCCAGCAGCCAAAGGACAGATGAGCAGTACTTC.

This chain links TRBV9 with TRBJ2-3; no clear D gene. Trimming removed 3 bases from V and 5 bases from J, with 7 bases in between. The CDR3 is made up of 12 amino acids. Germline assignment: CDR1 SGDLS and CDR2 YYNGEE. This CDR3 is CASSGNKDTQYF. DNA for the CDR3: TGTGCCAGCAGCGGGAATAAAGATACGCAGTATTTT.

The CDR3 nucleotides read TGTGCCAGCAGATCCGAAAGTACGGGACAGGCTAAGAGCTCCTACGAGCAGTACTTC. It is translated as CASRSESTGQAKSSYEQYF. The chain links TRBV25-1 to TRBJ2-7; 8 nucleotides align to TRBD1. Germline CDR1 and CDR2: MGHDK and SYGVNS. This CDR3 is 19 amino acids long. The V segment lost 6 bases and the J segment 0 bases; nucleotides outside the gene matches: 19.

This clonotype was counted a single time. The chain's CDR3 is CASRKPGTSYEQYF. Written as DNA, the CDR3 is TGTGCCAGTCGGAAGCCCGGGACAAGCTACGAGCAGTACTTC. The gene calls are TRBV27 and TRBJ2-7; possible D gene TRBD1, 6 bases. Trimming took 9 bases from V and 3 from J, leaving 18 bases between them. Germline values: CDR1 MNHEY, CDR2 SMNVEV (reference sequence). CDR3 length: 14 residues.